Following are 19 T cell receptor beta chains from one sample sequenced in a study of T cell responses to AZD1222 COVID-19 vaccine. The protocol was immunoSEQ multiplex PCR, while the TCRdb copy is restricted to in-frame clones and leaves out a portion. The sample lists 150,000 to 200,000 clones, 87% occurring once. Here the sequenced sample was peripheral blood, taken on day 0 of MenACWY control vaccination. These receptors were collected from an adult in good health.

In its sample, this clone was seen once. J is TRBJ2-2 and V is TRBV5-1; 9 bases are a match to TRBD2. CDR1 SGHRS and CDR2 YFSETQ come from the germline V gene. There are 15 residues in the CDR3. Losses at the gene ends were 1 base for V and 8 bases for J; bases not matched to a gene: 6. The CDR3 DNA reads TGCGCCAGCAGCTTGCCGGGACTAGCAACGGGGGAGCTGTTTTTT. This codes for CASSLPGLATGELFF.

The CDR3 protein is CASSLEQGWGLESAKNIQYF. CDR3 DNA: TGCGCCAGCAGCTTGGAGCAGGGATGGGGCCTCGAGTCAGCCAAAAACATTCAGTACTTC. The genes are TRBV5-1 and TRBJ2-4, with D perhaps TRBD1 (5 bases). This CDR3 region has 20 residues. The V end lost 0 bases, the J end lost 0 bases, and 22 bases lay between the germline ends. Germline V gene data show CDR1 as SGHRS and CDR2 as YFSETQ.

Only one count was recorded for this clone. The chain joins TRBV6-7 to TRBJ1-1; D is unclear. TRBV6-7 is an ORF; its function is uncertain. This CDR3 is built from 10 residues. Trimming removed 8 bases at V and 3 bases at J, with 4 bases between. CDR3 in amino acids: CASLHTEAFF. The CDR3 DNA is TGTGCCAGCCTCCACACTGAAGCTTTCTTT.

The CDR3 sequence: CATSRDLAGGREQYF. The CDR3 nucleotides are TGTGCCACCAGCAGAGATCTGGCAGGGGGCCGCGAGCAGTACTTC. The V call is TRBV15, the J call TRBJ2-7; 8 bases agree with TRBD1. V shed 0 bases, J shed 6 bases, and the junction held 7 bases outside the gene matches. The CDR3 sequence is 15 residues long. Germline V gene data show CDR1 as LNHNV and CDR2 as YYDKDF (reference sequence).

V gene TRBV7-2 combines with J gene TRBJ1-2; 7 bases line up with TRBD1. The CDR3 loop spans 16 amino acids. Per the germline V gene, CDR1 is SGHTA and CDR2 is FQGNSA. Germline trimming cut 1 base from V and 6 bases from J; bases unmatched to any gene: 11. CDR3 in amino acids: CASSLGGQNQGNGYTF. In DNA form, the CDR3 reads TGTGCCAGCAGCTTAGGGGGACAGAACCAGGGAAATGGCTACACCTTC.

The chain combines TRBV28 with TRBJ2-1; 11 bases match TRBD2. There are 17 residues in the CDR3. Per the germline V gene, CDR1 is MDHEN and CDR2 is SYDVKM. V trimming: 3 bases; J trimming: 1 base; junction bases outside the gene matches: 5. CDR3 loop: CASSLRTSGRSYNEQFF. The CDR3 nucleotides are TGTGCCAGCAGTTTGAGGACTAGCGGGCGGTCCTACAATGAGCAGTTCTTC.

V is TRBV7-2 and J is TRBJ1-1, with 9 bases that match TRBD1. Trimming removed 5 bases from V and 1 base from J; junction bases left unmatched: 17. Per the germline V gene, CDR1 is SGHTA and CDR2 is FQGNSA. The CDR3 spans 19 residues. CDR3 sequence reads: CASSPLRVSGTGRNTEAFF. The CDR3 nucleotides read TGTGCCAGCAGCCCCCTAAGAGTTTCCGGGACAGGGAGGAACACTGAAGCTTTCTTT.

The chain has TRBV7-2 and TRBJ2-5; 9 bases line up with TRBD1. This CDR3 contains 15 residues. The V gene end was trimmed by 4 bases and the J gene end by 5 bases; junction bases not matched to a gene: 8. Per the germline V gene, CDR1 is SGHTA and CDR2 is FQGNSA. The CDR3 DNA reads as TGTGCCAGCAGCTCTCAGACAGGGGGTTTCGAGACCCAGTACTTC. It specifies CASSSQTGGFETQYF.

J is TRBJ2-7 and V is TRBV7-9; D is unclear. V was trimmed by 4 bases and J by 5 bases, leaving 9 bases between them. The CDR3 totals 12 residues. CDR1 is SEHNR and CDR2 is FQNEAQ in the germline V gene (reference sequence). The CDR3 region has the DNA TGTGCCAGCAGCTCAACTCTCAACGAGCAGTACTTC. Protein: CASSSTLNEQYF.

The rearrangement uses TRBV5-1 and TRBJ2-3; D may be TRBD1 (5 bases). The CDR3 covers 14 residues. V lost 0 bases and J lost 4, with 9 bases in between. The germline CDR1 and CDR2 sequences are SGHRS and YFSETQ. CDR3 coding DNA: TGCGCCAGCAGCTTGGGACAGCCCCCAGATACGCAGTATTTT. This gives the protein CASSLGQPPDTQYF.

The gene calls are TRBV20-1 and TRBJ2-7; D is uncertain. V was shortened by 7 bases and J by 1 base, with 5 bases between the two germline ends. Looked up from germline, CDR1 is DFQATT and CDR2 is SNEGSKA (reference sequence). This CDR3 spans 10 amino acids. The CDR3 DNA reads as TGCAGTGTAAAGTCCTACGAGCAGTACTTC. Encoded protein: CSVKSYEQYF.

The V gene is TRBV6-5, the J gene TRBJ2-7, with D possibly TRBD1 on 5 matching bases. Germline CDR1 and CDR2: MNHEY and SVGAGI. This CDR3 comprises 14 residues. The V and J ends lost 2 bases and 3 bases respectively, with 11 bases between them. The CDR3, as DNA: TGTGCCAGCAGTTACGGTGCAGGGAACTACGAGCAGTACTTC. Its protein product is CASSYGAGNYEQYF.

For this clone: Compared with germline, one end of the junction differs, possibly owing to a read error. The gene calls are TRBV9 and TRBJ2-1, with TRBD2 matching 10 bases. The CDR3 totals 11 residues. CDR1 and CDR2 (germline): SGDLS, YYNGEE. CDR3 DNA sequence: TGTGCCAGCAGCAGAACTAGCGGGGCGGTCTTC. Protein: CASSRTSGAVF.

The V call is TRBV5-5, the J call TRBJ1-1, with a possible D match to TRBD1 (5 bases). The CDR3 runs 13 residues. In germline, CDR1 is SGHKS, CDR2 YYEKEE (reference sequence). The V and J ends lost 5 bases and 2 bases respectively, with 10 bases between them. This CDR3 reads CASRRQGNTEAFF. CDR3 sequence (DNA): TGTGCCAGCAGGCGCCAGGGCAACACTGAAGCTTTCTTT.

The rearrangement links TRBV6-5 to TRBJ2-1, with 10 bases lining up with TRBD2. Germline V gene sequence: CDR1 MNHEY, CDR2 SVGAGI. After removal of 8 bases from V and 0 bases from J, the junction contained 4 bases not matched to a gene. This CDR3 has 15 residues. CDR3 residues: CASDSGGASYNEQFF. The CDR3 DNA is TGTGCCAGCGACAGCGGGGGGGCCTCCTACAATGAGCAGTTCTTC.

This clone came up a few times. This chain uses TRBV9 with TRBJ2-2; D call uncertain. V was cut by 4 bases and J by 8 bases, with 18 bases left in between. This CDR3 is 15 amino acids long. Germline CDR1 reads SGDLS; CDR2 reads YYNGEE. The CDR3 DNA is TGTGCCAGCAGCCCGATATCAGGTGCGGCTGGGGAGCTGTTTTTT. Its protein product is CASSPISGAAGELFF.

The chain recombines TRBV5-1 with TRBJ1-1; 8 nucleotides align to TRBD1. There are 14 residues in the CDR3. V was pared by 4 bases and J by 11 bases, with 13 bases of the junction left unmatched. Germline V gene sequence: CDR1 SGHRS, CDR2 YFSETQ. The CDR3 loop reads CASSPPTQGAGAFF. The DNA of the CDR3 is TGCGCCAGCAGCCCCCCGACGCAGGGGGCTGGGGCTTTCTTT.

This clone has only one observation. The CDR3 spells CASSQALAVYEQYF. In DNA, the CDR3 is TGCGCCAGCAGCCAAGCACTAGCGGTATACGAGCAGTACTTC. The gene calls are TRBV4-1 and TRBJ2-7; 8 bases match TRBD2. Germline values: CDR1 MGHRA, CDR2 YSYEKL. V shed 1 base, J shed 4 bases, and the junction held 3 bases outside the gene matches. The CDR3 covers 14 residues.

The V call is TRBV7-9, the J call TRBJ2-1, with 7 bases fitting TRBD2. Germline CDR1 and CDR2: SEHNR and FQNEAQ (reference sequence). V was clipped by 7 bases and J by 6 bases; unmatched bases: 3. This CDR3 has 12 residues. CDR3 nucleotide sequence: TGTGCCAGCACTCGGGGGGTCAATGAGCAGTTCTTC. Translated: CASTRGVNEQFF.